The 29 T cell receptor beta chains given below trace back to one sample, sequenced in a study of T cells in Graves' hyperthyroidism and ophthalmopathy (dated by TCRdb to between 2017 and 2020). The library came from multiplex PCR. TCRdb names Illumina HiSeq 2000 as the instrument used. The TCR beta CDR3 regions were amplified from the RNA transcripts. For the first round of RT-PCR on the TCR CDR3, the HTBI primer set was used together with the Qiagen OneStep RT-PCR kit. TCRdb reprocessing: public reads trimmed at Q25 with fastp, clones called with MiXCR, in-frame beta chains kept. Rows with one shared CDR3 protein collapse into an entry with the most common genes and DNA. The sample yields 500,000 to 650,000 distinct CDR3 sequences; 13% to 15% were counted once. The biggest ten clones account for approximately 12% of the sample. What was sequenced was blood. The receptors originated from a woman aged 50 to 65 with Graves' ophthalmopathy.

V gene TRBV6-1 combines with J gene TRBJ1-3, with D unclear. This CDR3 has 13 residues. Trimming shortened V by 6 bases and J by 0 bases, and 6 bases separated the two germline ends. The germline V gene has CDR1 MNHNS and CDR2 SASEGT. CDR3 sequence: CASRWISGNTIYF. CDR3 nucleotides: TGTGCCAGCAGGTGGATCTCTGGAAACACCATATATTTT.

This clonotype was counted a few times. The chain carries TRBV11-1 and TRBJ2-1, with TRBD2 matching 12 bases. The CDR3 runs to 18 residues. CDR1 SGHAT and CDR2 FQDESV come from the germline V gene (reference sequence). Germline trimming cut 4 bases from V and 0 bases from J; bases unmatched to any gene: 7. CDR3 nucleotides: TGTGCCAGCAGCTCGACTAGCGGGAGTTCCTTCTCCTACAATGAGCAGTTCTTC. This sequence encodes CASSSTSGSSFSYNEQFF. The full variable domain, with the rest looked up from reference TRBV11-1 and TRBJ2-1, is EAEVAQSPRYKITEKSQAVAFWCDPISGHATLYWYRQILGQGPELLVQFQDESVVDDSQLPKDRFSAERLKGVDSTLKIQPAELGDSAMYLCASSSTSGSSFSYNEQFFGPGTRLTVL.

The chain has TRBV24-1 and TRBJ2-5; TRBD1 agrees at 7 bases. CDR3 size: 16 residues. V lost 3 bases, J lost 4 bases, and 10 bases stayed unmatched. The germline gives CDR1 KGHDR, CDR2 SFDVKD. CDR3 residues: CATSDRGQDISETQYF. The CDR3 bases are TGTGCCACCAGTGATCGAGGACAGGACATTTCAGAGACCCAGTACTTC.

This chain joins TRBV19 and TRBJ1-5; D remains unclear. This CDR3 has 16 amino acids. Trimming cost V 7 bases and J 0 bases, with 16 bases left between them. Per germline, CDR1 LNHDA and CDR2 SQIVND (reference sequence). CDR3 DNA sequence: TGTGCCAGTATGGCGTCGAGATATTATAGCAATCAGCCCCAGCATTTT. This translates into CASMASRYYSNQPQHF.

Ten or more counts support this clonotype. This chain links TRBV7-8 with TRBJ2-1; TRBD2 aligns across 15 bases. CDR3 length equals 21 residues. Per the germline V gene, CDR1 is SGHVS and CDR2 is FQNEAQ. J lost 0 bases, V lost 2 bases, and 11 bases had no gene match. CDR3 residues: CASSLPTGLAGGSSSYNEQFF. In DNA, the CDR3 is TGTGCCAGCAGCTTACCGACAGGACTAGCGGGAGGGTCGAGCTCCTACAATGAGCAGTTCTTC.

This chain links TRBV20-1 with TRBJ2-2; 10 bases align to TRBD2. V lost 1 base to trimming and J lost 4 bases; unmatched junction nucleotides: 6. CDR3 length: 16 amino acids. CDR1 and CDR2 from the germline V gene are DFQATT and SNEGSKA (reference sequence). The CDR3 is CSARVAVAGGTGELFF. The CDR3 region has the DNA TGCAGTGCTAGAGTGGCCGTAGCGGGAGGCACCGGGGAGCTGTTTTTT.

Points on this clonotype: A much larger clone sits a single nucleotide away, making a read error possible. It is likely a read error, because the conserved phenylalanine at the end of the CDR3 is missing. This sequence joins TRBV28 and TRBJ1-5, with D uncertain. V dropped 3 bases and J dropped 1 base, with 7 bases sitting between them. The length of the CDR3 is 14 residues. CDR1 and CDR2 from the germline V gene are MDHEN and SYDVKM. CDR3 protein: CASSFGVSNQPQHL. The CDR3 region has the DNA TGTGCCAGCAGTTTCGGGGTAAGCAATCAGCCCCAGCATCTT.

The table lists this clonotype with many counts. The rearrangement uses TRBV7-6 and TRBJ2-7; D is possibly TRBD2 (5 bases). Germline-derived CDR1 and CDR2 are SGHVS and FNYEAQ. This CDR3 region has 14 residues. Trimming cost V 1 base and J 7 bases, with 14 bases left between them. DNA for the CDR3: TGTGCCAGCAGCTTAGACAGCGGAGTGGGGGAGCAGTACTTC. This encodes CASSLDSGVGEQYF. Together with reference TRBV7-6 and TRBJ2-7, the CDR3 gives the full variable domain: GAGVSQSPRYKVTKRGQDVALRCDPISGHVSLYWYRQALGQGPEFLTYFNYEAQQDKSGLPNDRFSAERPEGSISTLTIQRTEQRDSAMYRCASSLDSGVGEQYFGPGTRLTVT.

In its sample, this clonotype was seen once. The chain combines TRBV29-1 with TRBJ2-3; D is possibly TRBD2 (6 bases). V lost 4 bases, J lost 2 bases, and 10 bases lay in between. There are 13 residues in the CDR3. Germline CDR1 and CDR2: SQVTM and ANQGSEA. The CDR3 region has the DNA TGCAGCGTTGTCGGGAGACACACAGATACGCAGTATTTT. Its translation is CSVVGRHTDTQYF.

This clonotype was seen repeatedly, ten times or more. The V gene is TRBV12-3 or TRBV12-4, the J gene TRBJ2-3; TRBD2 matches at 11 bases. The CDR3 totals 16 residues. V dropped 6 bases and J dropped 2; count of bases not matched to a gene: 7. CDR3 sequence reads: CASSLSGRALTDTQYF. The CDR3 DNA reads TGTGCCAGCAGCCTTAGCGGGAGGGCCCTCACAGATACGCAGTATTTT.

The table lists this clonotype with many counts. The chain couples TRBV5-1 to TRBJ1-1; D is unresolved. Per germline, CDR1 SGHRS and CDR2 YFSETQ. V lost 2 bases and J 5 bases, leaving 7 bases between the germline ends. The CDR3 is 12 residues long. CDR3 loop: CASSFPGTEAFF. CDR3 DNA: TGCGCCAGCAGCTTCCCCGGAACTGAAGCTTTCTTT. The full variable domain, rest sourced from reference TRBV5-1 and TRBJ1-1, is KAGVTQTPRYLIKTRGQQVTLSCSPISGHRSVSWYQQTPGQGLQFLFEYFSETQRNKGNFPGRFSGRQFSNSRSEMNVSTLELGDSALYLCASSFPGTEAFFGQGTRLTVV.

The chain couples TRBV5-1 to TRBJ2-7; perhaps TRBD1 as D (6 bases). Trimming took off 3 bases at V and 3 bases at J, with 19 bases between the two ends. Germline-derived CDR1 and CDR2 are SGHRS and YFSETQ. The CDR3 contains 16 residues. The CDR3 protein is CASSCTGKTNLYEQYF. Here the CDR3 DNA reads TGCGCCAGCAGCTGTACAGGGAAAACGAACCTCTACGAGCAGTACTTC.

This clonotype was observed at least ten times. The V and J genes are TRBV5-1 and TRBJ2-5; 7 bases match TRBD1. J lost 2 bases, V lost 4 bases, and 8 bases had no gene match. Germline CDR1 SGHRS, CDR2 YFSETQ. The CDR3 length is 15 residues. CDR3 in amino acids: CASSQRPGQQETQYF. The DNA of the CDR3 is TGCGCCAGCAGCCAGAGACCGGGACAGCAAGAGACCCAGTACTTC.

This clonotype has a count of ten or more. The chain links TRBV13 to TRBJ2-1; TRBD2 might be the D (6 bases). This CDR3 spans 15 amino acids. Trimming pared 3 bases from V and 9 bases from J, leaving 18 bases between. The germline CDR1 and CDR2 sequences are PRHDT and FYEKMQ (reference sequence). In nucleotides, the CDR3 is TGTGCCAGCAGCTTCTTATGGGACTCGCATTCTGAGCAGTTCTTC. Amino acid sequence: CASSFLWDSHSEQFF.

In its sample, this clonotype was seen many times. The chain recombines TRBV20-1 with TRBJ2-7; D is unresolved. CDR1 DFQATT and CDR2 SNEGSKA come from the germline V gene (reference sequence). The CDR3 runs 15 residues. Trimming removed 0 bases at V and 0 bases at J, with 12 bases between. The CDR3 protein is CSARDPGRNSYEQYF. The CDR3 DNA follows: TGCAGTGCTAGAGATCCAGGACGCAACTCCTACGAGCAGTACTTC.

A few counts support this clonotype. V is TRBV7-2 and J is TRBJ2-1; TRBD2 matches at 14 bases. V lost 5 bases, J lost 7 bases, and 10 bases stayed unmatched. The CDR3 loop spans 17 amino acids. The V gene's germline CDR1 is SGHTA and CDR2 FQGNSA. The CDR3: CASSPRGLAGAENEQFF. The CDR3 DNA follows: TGTGCCAGCAGCCCCAGGGGACTAGCGGGAGCCGAGAATGAGCAGTTCTTC.

The chain links TRBV19 to TRBJ1-1; tentatively, D is TRBD1 (6 bases). This CDR3 is 14 amino acids long. Trimming pared 1 base from V and 6 bases from J, leaving 12 bases between. Per germline, CDR1 LNHDA and CDR2 SQIVND (reference sequence). Here the CDR3 DNA reads TGTGCCAGTAGTATAGCAGGGGATCATCCTGAAGCTTTCTTT. This sequence encodes CASSIAGDHPEAFF. The entire variable domain, with the rest obtained from reference TRBV19 and TRBJ1-1, is as follows: DGGITQSPKYLFRKEGQNVTLSCEQNLNHDAMYWYRQDPGQGLRLIYYSQIVNDFQKGDIAEGYSVSREKKESFPLTVTSAQKNPTAFYLCASSIAGDHPEAFFGQGTRLTVV.

This clonotype appeared many times. The rearrangement uses TRBV27 and TRBJ2-7, with D perhaps being TRBD1 or TRBD2 (7 bases each). The CDR3 contains 15 residues. CDR1 is MNHEY, CDR2 SMNVEV, per germline (reference sequence). The ends were cut back, 5 bases at V and 4 bases at J, with 18 bases in the middle. The CDR3: CASSPSGGGPYEQYF. As DNA, the CDR3 is TGTGCCAGCAGTCCCTCAGGGGGAGGGCCTTACGAGCAGTACTTC.

Details on this clonotype: A read error may be the cause here, since a much bigger clone is one base away. V gene TRBV18 combines with J gene TRBJ2-2; the D gene is possibly TRBD1 (6 bases). The CDR3 contains 17 residues. Germline CDR1 and CDR2: KGHSH and LQKENI. V was cut by 1 base and J by 5 bases, with 17 bases left in between. CDR3 amino acids: CASSPRARGSNTGELFF. As DNA, the CDR3 is TGTGCCAGCTCACCACGAGCTAGGGGGAGTAATACCGGGGAGCTGTTTTTT. Supplemented by reference TRBV18 and TRBJ2-2, the full variable domain reads NAGVMQNPRHLVRRRGQEARLRCSPMKGHSHVYWYRQLPEEGLKFMVYLQKENIIDESGMPKERFSAEFPKEGPSILRIQQVVRGDSAAYFCASSPRARGSNTGELFFGEGSRLTVL.

This clonotype was observed at least ten times. The rearrangement joins TRBV2 to TRBJ2-1; perhaps TRBD1 as D (5 bases). Germline-derived CDR1 and CDR2 are SNHLY and FYNNEI. CDR3 size: 13 residues. The V end was cut by 8 bases, the J end by 3 bases, with 11 bases between. Here the CDR3 reads CASLRGIYNEQFF. The CDR3 nucleotides read TGTGCCAGCCTAAGGGGCATCTACAATGAGCAGTTCTTC.

The sample holds many counts of this clonotype. This chain joins TRBV28 and TRBJ2-7, with TRBD1 matching 8 bases. The CDR3 has 14 residues. Per germline, CDR1 MDHEN and CDR2 SYDVKM. J lost 7 bases, V lost 5 bases, and 10 bases had no gene match. CDR3 DNA: TGTGCCAGCAGTCTCGGACAGGGTTCGCGGGAGCAGTACTTC. This encodes CASSLGQGSREQYF.

The CDR3 sequence is CASSLLPSGASYNEQFF. CDR3 in DNA: TGTGCCAGCAGTTTATTGCCTAGCGGGGCATCCTACAATGAGCAGTTCTTC. The chain recombines TRBV27 with TRBJ2-1, with TRBD2 matching 9 bases. V dropped 1 base and J dropped 1; count of bases not matched to a gene: 5. Per germline, CDR1 MNHEY and CDR2 SMNVEV (reference sequence). This CDR3 has 17 amino acids.

This clonotype was observed many times. The gene calls are TRBV18 and TRBJ1-1, with D possibly being TRBD1 (5 bases). The CDR3 loop spans 15 amino acids. V was pared by 0 bases and J by 1 base, with 9 bases between. Germline values: CDR1 KGHSH, CDR2 LQKENI. This CDR3 is CASSPPLGANTEAFF. CDR3 in DNA: TGTGCCAGCTCACCACCGTTAGGGGCGAACACTGAAGCTTTCTTT.

The chain carries TRBV19 and TRBJ2-5; D may be TRBD2 (6 bases). The CDR3 has 13 residues. The germline V and J ends were trimmed by 3 bases and 5 bases, with 10 bases remaining between them. Germline CDR1 LNHDA, CDR2 SQIVND (reference sequence). The CDR3: CASSIGGVETQYF. The CDR3 DNA follows: TGTGCCAGTAGTATCGGAGGGGTTGAGACCCAGTACTTC.

This clonotype has a count of ten or more. V and J are TRBV20-1 and TRBJ2-6, with D unclear. The CDR3 is made up of 15 amino acids. The V gene lost 1 base and the J gene lost 4 bases, with 11 bases spanning the gap. Germline V CDR1 and CDR2: DFQATT, SNEGSKA (reference sequence). The CDR3 DNA reads TGCAGTGCTAGAGTCACCTTCGCCGGGGCCAACGTCCTGACTTTC. This codes for CSARVTFAGANVLTF.

This clonotype was counted at least ten times. The chain has TRBV18 and TRBJ1-4; D not resolved. Germline-derived CDR1 and CDR2 are KGHSH and LQKENI. CDR3 size: 13 residues. Trimming shortened V by 3 bases and J by 8 bases, and 10 bases separated the two germline ends. CDR3 sequence (DNA): TGTGCCAGCTCACCCCAGCCCCGCGAAAAACTGTTTTTT. It translates to CASSPQPREKLFF.

This clonotype has ten or more counts. J is TRBJ2-7 and V is TRBV6-1; D gene ambiguous. The CDR3 extends over 14 amino acids. Trimming stripped 5 bases from V and 3 bases from J, with 14 bases between. Looked up from germline, CDR1 is MNHNS and CDR2 is SASEGT. CDR3 nucleotide sequence: TGTGCCAGCAGTCCCCGCCGAGGAGACTACGAGCAGTACTTC. Translation: CASSPRRGDYEQYF.

This clonotype was seen a handful of times. V is TRBV6-6 and J is TRBJ1-1; D unclear. CDR1 is MNHNY, CDR2 SVGAGI, per germline (reference sequence). This CDR3 has 13 residues. V lost 0 bases and J 2 bases, leaving 4 bases between the germline ends. The CDR3 protein is CASSYSSNTEAFF. CDR3 DNA sequence: TGTGCCAGCAGTTACTCGTCCAACACTGAAGCTTTCTTT.

The chain joins TRBV5-8 to TRBJ2-2; either TRBD1 or TRBD2 may fit D (5 bases each). CDR1 SGHTS and CDR2 YDEGEE come from the germline V gene. This CDR3 spans 15 amino acids. Deletions cut 5 bases from V and 0 bases from J, with 11 bases between. CDR3 residues: CASRGRAPNTGELFF. DNA for the CDR3: TGTGCCAGCAGGGGGCGGGCCCCGAACACCGGGGAGCTGTTTTTT.